This T cell receptor beta chain was retrieved from a study of identical twins listed by TCRdb under 2016. Broadly, across the study: To test whether fetal clonotypes persist, the study used deep sequencing on TCR alpha and beta repertoires from monozygotic twins, unrelated adults of various ages, and cord blood. To rule out contamination, the twin experiments were replicated at different times with different library preparation protocols. What the work shows at the level of the full study, not this receptor alone: Compared with coincidental sharing between unrelated individuals, out-of-frame TCR alpha sequences shared between twins showed an excess of sequences with low generation probability. In beta out-of-frame sequences, excess twin sharing was weaker, because having fewer shared sequences lowered the signal-to-noise ratio. Recombination models systematically underestimated out-of-frame TCR alpha sharing in monozygotic twins but agreed with sharing between unrelated individuals. Zero-insertion analyses could be partly confounded by invariant T cells such as MAIT and iNKT, although diverse VJ usage argued against such confounding for most clonotypes. Abundant cord blood beta clonotypes had fewer insertions, young adult naive repertoires showed a similar but weaker trend, and memory repertoires showed no such trend. Conclusions relied on cross-sectional statistical analysis, since the same donors could not be followed over many years.

Library construction relied on 5' RACE. This sample was sequenced with an Illumina HiSeq 2000. Template switching introduced a universal primer binding site; the final cDNA contained a unique molecular identifier, enabling accurate counting of TCR cDNA molecules. Specific primers in the conserved constant-segment region were used to synthesize first-strand cDNA for TCR alpha and beta chains. To control for contamination, each cDNA library was double barcoded with a SMART-Mk sample barcode plus Illumina barcodes. Two successive PCR steps introduced TruSeq adapter sequences along with Illumina sample barcodes. The TCR alpha and beta cDNA libraries were sequenced on the Illumina HiSeq platform using custom primers. Under the source paper's analysis protocol: Unique molecular identifiers were extracted from raw reads with MiGEC, and CDR3 positions were determined with MiXCR. Recombination models were inferred per individual with the repgenHMM and IGoR tools using an EM algorithm. Shared clonotype analysis was performed with the tcR package in R, normalizing sharing by the product of cloneset sizes. Out-of-frame nonproductive sequences were analyzed to study raw recombination free of thymic and clonal selection effects. TCRdb reprocessing: public reads trimmed at Q25 with fastp, clones called with MiXCR, in-frame beta chains kept. One record per CDR3 amino acid sequence lists the most common genes and DNA. The V and J calls shown here were made by TCRdb, not taken from the authors' results. The sample table lists 1.5 million to 2 million distinct CDR3 sequences, under 35% of them with a count of one. The top ten clonotypes cover more than 0.25% of the sample.

In regard to this clonotype: The specificity of this receptor is unknown. Qualities for individual bases were not recorded, and no much larger clone is one base off.

Only healthy Caucasian donors were included. Reading from cysteine to phenylalanine, the CDR3 counts 15 amino acids. Left in the record is the CDR3 DNA by itself, 45 bases read in frame from the first base. Reading the germline V gene (reference sequence) gives CDR1 DFQATT and CDR2 SNEGSKA. Ends trimmed: V by 0 bases, J by 4 bases; bases unmatched to a gene: 6. The clonotype originates from a newborn girl in good health. The specimen was cord blood. The chain joins TRBV20-1 to TRBJ1-5; 7 middle bases align to TRBD1. Here the CDR3 is given as CSARDRAGGNQPQHF. The DNA sequence is given as TGCAGTGCTAGAGATCGGGCAGGGGGTAATCAGCCCCAGCATTTT.